This entry lists 15 T cell receptor beta chains sequenced from one sample in a study of blood T cell repertoires in COVID-19. The repertoire was sequenced with immunoSEQ multiplex PCR; TCRdb's copy has only in-frame clones and lacks some. This table has over 250,000 clones, roughly 86% appearing once. Sequenced sample: PBMCs or T cells enriched from blood (not recorded which). The source of these receptors is a woman between 18 and 30 years old who had recovered from COVID-19.

The chain joins TRBV7-3 to TRBJ2-1, with D possibly TRBD2 on 5 matching bases. V lost 0 bases to trimming and J lost 0 bases, with 9 bases between them. Germline loops: CDR1 SGHTA, CDR2 FQGTGA. The CDR3 is 16 amino acids. The CDR3 DNA follows: TGTGCCAGCAGCTTAACGAGGGCAAGCTCCTACAATGAGCAGTTCTTC. Protein: CASSLTRASSYNEQFF.

This chain connects TRBV5-1 to TRBJ2-3; D is uncertain. Germline assignment: CDR1 SGHRS and CDR2 YFSETQ. The V end was cut by 4 bases, the J end by 3 bases, with 9 bases between. CDR3 size: 13 residues. CDR3 loop: CASSQPETDTQYF. The DNA of the CDR3 is TGCGCCAGCAGCCAACCTGAGACAGATACGCAGTATTTT.

The chain employs TRBV9 and TRBJ2-5; TRBD2 matches at 9 bases. V lost 2 bases to trimming and J lost 2 bases; unmatched junction nucleotides: 16. The CDR3 sequence is 19 residues long. Germline V gives CDR1 SGDLS, CDR2 YYNGEE. The CDR3 region has the DNA TGTGCCAGCAGCGTCGAAGAGCCGAGGGCTAGCGGGACTCAAGAGACCCAGTACTTC. Protein sequence: CASSVEEPRASGTQETQYF. The full variable domain, with the rest looked up from reference TRBV9 and TRBJ2-5, is DSGVTQTPKHLITATGQRVTLRCSPRSGDLSVYWYQQSLDQGLQFLIQYYNGEERAKGNILERFSAQQFPDLHSELNLSSLELGDSALYFCASSVEEPRASGTQETQYFGPGTRLLVL.

This chain uses TRBV7-2 with TRBJ1-4, with unresolved D. The CDR3 spans 14 residues. Germline CDR1 and CDR2: SGHTA and FQGNSA. The germline V and J ends were trimmed by 1 base and 4 bases, with 7 bases remaining between them. This chain's CDR3 is CASSLGQDNEKLFF. The CDR3 coding sequence is TGTGCCAGCAGCTTAGGTCAGGATAATGAAAAACTGTTTTTT.

The chain uses TRBV3-1 (or the pseudogene TRBV3-2) and TRBJ2-1; 9 bases fit TRBD2. The CDR3 spans 20 residues. V shed 4 bases, J shed 0 bases, and the junction held 16 bases outside the gene matches. From germline, CDR1 is LGHDT and CDR2 YNNKEL (reference sequence). DNA of the CDR3: TGTGCCAGCAGCCTAGGGTTTGCGGAGCGGGGGGCCCACTCCTACAATGAGCAGTTCTTC. Translation gives CASSLGFAERGAHSYNEQFF.

The chain employs TRBV5-1 and TRBJ2-7; the D is unclear. Germline CDR1 SGHRS, CDR2 YFSETQ. There are 13 residues in the CDR3. Trimming removed 4 bases at V and 2 bases at J, with 10 bases between. The CDR3 sequence is CASSPHRTYEQYF. In DNA form, the CDR3 reads TGCGCCAGCAGCCCACACAGAACCTACGAGCAGTACTTC.

The chain links TRBV7-3 to TRBJ2-1, with D possibly TRBD1 on 5 matching bases. The germline V gene has CDR1 SGHTA and CDR2 FQGTGA. This CDR3 is built from 13 residues. Trimming removed 2 bases at V and 6 bases at J, with 8 bases between. The CDR3 reads CASSLARVNEQFF. In DNA, the CDR3 is TGTGCCAGCAGCTTAGCCAGGGTCAATGAGCAGTTCTTC.

This clone was seen just once. The J gene is TRBJ2-7, the V gene TRBV3-1 (or the pseudogene TRBV3-2); weak D call: TRBD2 (6 bases). Trimming removed 2 bases at V and 5 bases at J, with 19 bases between. The CDR3 extends over 16 amino acids. Germline V lookup: CDR1 LGHDT, CDR2 YNNKEL (reference sequence). CDR3 in DNA: TGTGCCAGCAGCCAATCGGGACTGAAGATTATCGACGAGCAGTACTTC. This translates into CASSQSGLKIIDEQYF.

The chain uses TRBV9 and TRBJ2-2; 11 nucleotides match TRBD1. The ends lost 2 bases at V and 4 bases at J; junction bases unmatched: 7. CDR3 size: 17 residues. From germline, CDR1 is SGDLS and CDR2 YYNGEE. The CDR3 sequence: CASSVSRDRGGTGELFF. The CDR3 nucleotides are TGTGCCAGCAGCGTGTCCCGGGACAGGGGGGGCACCGGGGAGCTGTTTTTT.

This clone was seen a few times. This chain connects TRBV27 to TRBJ1-1; no clear D gene. The germline V and J ends were trimmed by 8 bases and 10 bases, with 23 bases remaining between them. The CDR3 is 14 residues long. CDR1 and CDR2 from the germline V gene are MNHEY and SMNVEV (reference sequence). CDR3 sequence: CASAITDNTDVAFF. As DNA, the CDR3 is TGTGCCAGCGCTATAACAGATAACACTGATGTAGCTTTCTTT.

The rearrangement links TRBV5-1 to TRBJ1-2; D unclear. Deletions cut 5 bases from V and 2 bases from J, with 13 bases between. In germline, CDR1 is SGHRS, CDR2 YFSETQ. The CDR3 is 14 amino acids. The CDR3 region is CASSEQTLNYGYTF. In DNA, the CDR3 is TGCGCCAGCAGTGAGCAGACTTTAAACTATGGCTACACCTTC.

This chain connects TRBV3-1 (or the pseudogene TRBV3-2) to TRBJ2-6; D unclear. The ends were cut back, 3 bases at V and 0 bases at J, with 6 bases in the middle. The CDR3 loop spans 15 amino acids. CDR1 is LGHDT and CDR2 is YNNKEL in the germline V gene (reference sequence). The DNA for the CDR3 is TGTGCCAGCAGCCAGGCCTTCTCTGGGGCCAACGTCCTGACTTTC. It translates to CASSQAFSGANVLTF.

This clone has just one count. The chain couples TRBV5-5 to TRBJ1-5, with D possibly TRBD1 on 6 matching bases. CDR1 is SGHKS and CDR2 is YYEKEE in the germline V gene (reference sequence). The V gene lost 0 bases and the J gene lost 7 bases, with 20 bases spanning the gap. This CDR3 comprises 17 residues. The CDR3: CASSLGVFGQPVQPQHF. The CDR3 DNA is TGTGCCAGCAGCTTGGGGGTCTTCGGACAGCCAGTCCAGCCCCAGCATTTT. The full variable domain, rest sourced from reference TRBV5-5 and TRBJ1-5, is DAGVTQSPTHLIKTRGQQVTLRCSPISGHKSVSWYQQVLGQGPQFIFQYYEKEERGRGNFPDRFSARQFPNYSSELNVNALLLGDSALYLCASSLGVFGQPVQPQHFGDGTRLSIL.

The rearrangement joins TRBV10-3 to TRBJ1-2; no clear D. The ends were cut back, 4 bases at V and 3 bases at J, with 18 bases in the middle. This CDR3 region has 16 residues. CDR1 and CDR2 (germline): ENHRY, SYGVKD. The CDR3 is CAISVSLAADYYGYTF. The CDR3 coding sequence is TGTGCCATCAGTGTAAGCTTGGCAGCGGACTACTATGGCTACACCTTC.

Only one count was recorded for this clone. The gene calls are TRBV10-3 and TRBJ2-7; 11 bases agree with TRBD1. CDR1 ENHRY and CDR2 SYGVKD come from the germline V gene. The CDR3 extends over 15 amino acids. The V and J ends lost 2 bases and 7 bases, in that order; junction bases with no gene match: 7. CDR3 DNA: TGTGCCATCAGTGAGCCTAGGGGACAGGGGGGGGAGCAGTACTTC. It specifies CAISEPRGQGGEQYF.